A single T cell receptor beta chain is shown here with its context. The data were taken from a study of glioma-infiltrating T cells after dendritic cell vaccination. The assay was immunoSEQ multiplex PCR, and TCRdb's table has in-frame clones only and misses some. The sample yields just under 85,000 clones, about 90% seen once. There are 14 residues in the CDR3. Germline V gene sequence: CDR1 WSHSY, CDR2 SAAADI. V was cut by 0 bases and J by 5 bases, with 10 bases left in between. V and J are TRBV10-2 and TRBJ1-2; a weak D match, TRBD1 (5 bases). The receptor was derived from a human donor with glioblastoma. The input for sequencing was blood, taken before dendritic cell vaccination. The CDR3 nucleotides are TGCGCCAGCAGTGAGTCTGCAGGGTGGTATGGCTACACCTTC. This translates into CASSESAGWYGYTF.